The clone carrying this TCR beta chain was detected a few times. Its matching antigen is unknown. The germline V gene encodes CDR1 SGHTS and CDR2 YDEGEE. Trimming pared 7 bases from V and 5 bases from J, leaving 12 bases between. The CDR3 spans 12 residues. Repertoires were generated with immunoSEQ multiplex PCR, while TCRdb's copy carries only in-frame clones and drops some. The data contain more than 150,000 clones, 94% of them singletons. This entry is derived from a study of T cell responses to AZD1222 COVID-19 vaccine. About the research overall: Analysis merged second doses at about 4 or about 12 weeks.

Whole-study findings and limits: Among the donors, most were white British and more were female, and clonal diversity was possibly underestimated. Sampling captured repertoires only after the peak T cell response.

This receptor was taken from an adult in good health. The source material was peripheral blood, sampled on day 0 of AZD1222 vaccination. This chain connects TRBV5-8 to TRBJ1-2; weak D call: TRBD1 (6 bases). The CDR3 is CASRRTVYGYTF. CDR3 nucleotide sequence: TGTGCCAGCCGAAGGACAGTTTATGGCTACACCTTC.